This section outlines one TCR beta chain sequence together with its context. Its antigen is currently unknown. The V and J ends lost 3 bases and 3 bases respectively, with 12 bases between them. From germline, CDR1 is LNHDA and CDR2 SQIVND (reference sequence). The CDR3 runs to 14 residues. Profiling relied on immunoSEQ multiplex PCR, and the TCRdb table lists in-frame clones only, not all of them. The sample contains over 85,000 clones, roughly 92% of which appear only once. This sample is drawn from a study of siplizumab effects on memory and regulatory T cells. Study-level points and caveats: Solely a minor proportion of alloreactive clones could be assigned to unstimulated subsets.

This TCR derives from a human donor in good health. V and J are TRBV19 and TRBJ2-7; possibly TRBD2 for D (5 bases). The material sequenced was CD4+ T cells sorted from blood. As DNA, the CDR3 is TGTGCCAGTAGTATGGCCGGGATGTACTACGAGCAGTACTTC. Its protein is CASSMAGMYYEQYF. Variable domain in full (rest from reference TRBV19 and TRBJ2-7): DGGITQSPKYLFRKEGQNVTLSCEQNLNHDAMYWYRQDPGQGLRLIYYSQIVNDFQKGDIAEGYSVSREKKESFPLTVTSAQKNPTAFYLCASSMAGMYYEQYFGPGTRLTVT.